One sample yielded the 22 T cell receptor beta chains listed below, sequenced in a study of T cells of healthy individuals (dated by TCRdb to 2017 to 2018). Libraries were constructed by 5' RACE. Reads for this sample came from an Illumina MiSeq. The public reads were reanalyzed by TCRdb: fastp trimming at Q25, MiXCR alignment, in-frame beta chains only. Each CDR3 protein gets just one entry, which takes the most common genes and DNA from the rows behind it. This sample gives about 57,000 distinct CDR3 sequences in total; about 17% of them show up just once. The top ten clonotypes cover about 4.7% of the sample. These receptors originate from a human donor in good health.

The rearrangement uses TRBV23-1 and TRBJ2-1, with a possible D match to TRBD1 (6 bases). TRBV23-1 is reported as an ORF; its role is uncertain. The CDR3 loop spans 14 amino acids. V lost 4 bases, J lost 7 bases, and 14 bases lay in between. Here the CDR3 DNA reads TGCGCCAGCAGTCGCCACTTTAGGGGGAATGAGCAGTTCTTC. This encodes CASSRHFRGNEQFF.

The genes are TRBV20-1 and TRBJ2-5; 9 bases agree with TRBD2. Germline V CDR1 and CDR2: DFQATT, SNEGSKA (reference sequence). Trimming removed 6 bases from V and 2 bases from J; junction bases left unmatched: 10. This CDR3 comprises 15 residues. The CDR3 coding sequence is TGCAGTGCAGCCAACAGCGGGGGGTTGCAAGAGACCCAGTACTTC. Its translation is CSAANSGGLQETQYF.

The sample holds a few counts of this clonotype. The chain links TRBV28 to TRBJ1-3, with D hard to call. V dropped 4 bases and J dropped 0 bases, with 10 bases sitting between them. The CDR3 totals 15 residues. Germline loops: CDR1 MDHEN, CDR2 SYDVKM. Here the CDR3 DNA reads TGTGCCAGCAGTTCCTCCCGCGTCTCTGGAAACACCATATATTTT. Translation: CASSSSRVSGNTIYF.

This clonotype has more than one count but fewer than ten. The chain combines TRBV3-1 with TRBJ2-5, with D uncertain. Germline values: CDR1 LGHDT, CDR2 YNNKEL (reference sequence). Trimming pared 4 bases from V and 5 bases from J, leaving 8 bases between. CDR3 size: 12 residues. CDR3: CASSRNRETQYF. The CDR3 DNA reads TGTGCCAGCAGCCGGAACCGGGAGACCCAGTACTTC.

Many counts were recorded for this clonotype. The gene calls are TRBV30 and TRBJ2-7, with D hard to call. The V gene lost 0 bases and the J gene lost 5 bases, with 8 bases spanning the gap. CDR1 is GTSNPN and CDR2 is SVGIG in the germline V gene (reference sequence). This CDR3 is built from 12 residues. The CDR3 spells CAWSVLRHEQYF. The CDR3 DNA follows: TGTGCCTGGAGTGTACTCCGGCACGAGCAGTACTTC.

In this sample, this clonotype turned up many times. This sequence joins TRBV11-2 and TRBJ2-7; D is uncertain. CDR1 SGHAT and CDR2 FQNNGV come from the germline V gene. Trimming shortened V by 7 bases and J by 5 bases, and 18 bases separated the two germline ends. The CDR3 contains 14 residues. The CDR3 reads CASTPDGTFDEQYF. As DNA, the CDR3 is TGTGCCAGCACTCCAGACGGTACTTTCGACGAGCAGTACTTC.

A few counts support this clonotype. The chain links TRBV5-1 to TRBJ1-5, with D possibly TRBD1 on 6 matching bases. CDR3 size: 13 residues. CDR1 is SGHRS and CDR2 is YFSETQ in the germline V gene. V lost 5 bases and J 7 bases, leaving 13 bases between the germline ends. The CDR3 DNA is TGCGCCAGCAGTTTCAGTGGGGGCCAGCCCCAGCATTTT. This translates into CASSFSGGQPQHF.

Ten or more counts support this clonotype. This chain joins TRBV29-1 and TRBJ1-1; TRBD1 aligns across 8 bases. Germline V gives CDR1 SQVTM, CDR2 ANQGSEA. V dropped 6 bases and J dropped 3; count of bases not matched to a gene: 6. The CDR3 is 13 amino acids. CDR3 DNA sequence: TGCAGCGTCAATCAGGGGGCGGACACTGAAGCTTTCTTT. Residues: CSVNQGADTEAFF.

Ten or more counts support this clonotype. The gene calls are TRBV7-7 and TRBJ2-5; unclear D gene. V gave up 5 bases and J gave up 5 bases, with 15 bases separating them. The germline V gene has CDR1 SSHAT and CDR2 FNYEAQ (reference sequence). There are 14 residues in the CDR3. The CDR3 bases are TGTGCCAGCAGCCCCGATACGGGTTGGGAGACCCAGTACTTC. It yields the protein CASSPDTGWETQYF.

To note about this clonotype: Being one base from a much bigger clone, this may be a read error. The J gene is TRBJ2-7, the V gene TRBV28; the D gene is possibly TRBD2 (5 bases). The CDR3 loop spans 15 amino acids. Germline V CDR1 and CDR2: MDHEN, SYDVKM. V was clipped by 2 bases and J by 7 bases, with 18 bases between them. CDR3 loop: CASSLKASSYNEQYF. CDR3 DNA sequence: TGTGCCAGCAGTTTAAAAGCTAGCTCCTACAATGAGCAGTACTTC.

This clonotype turned up a few times. The chain carries TRBV28 and TRBJ2-3, with TRBD2 matching 9 bases. Germline V gives CDR1 MDHEN, CDR2 SYDVKM. Germline trimming cut 3 bases from V and 6 bases from J; bases unmatched to any gene: 10. This CDR3 has 16 amino acids. The CDR3 spells CASSFLGRGGPDTQYF. The CDR3 DNA sequence: TGTGCCAGCAGTTTCCTTGGGCGGGGGGGCCCCGATACGCAGTATTTT.

This clonotype showed up just a few times. The chain employs TRBV13 and TRBJ1-2; possible D gene TRBD1, 5 bases. CDR1 and CDR2 (germline): PRHDT, FYEKMQ (reference sequence). V was clipped by 1 base and J by 13 bases, with 13 bases between them. CDR3 size: 12 residues. CDR3 sequence reads: CASSLVQDHPTF. Here the CDR3 DNA reads TGTGCCAGCAGCTTAGTACAGGATCATCCCACCTTC.

This clonotype was counted many times. The chain carries TRBV12-5 and TRBJ2-5, with D possibly matching TRBD2 (6 bases). CDR3 length: 17 residues. Germline assignment: CDR1 LGHNT and CDR2 FRNRAP. V lost 2 bases to trimming and J lost 1 base, with 17 bases between them. Written as DNA, the CDR3 is TGTGCTAGTGGTTTGTGGGCGGGCGGGGAACTCCAAGAGACCCAGTACTTC. Translating it yields CASGLWAGGELQETQYF.

This chain connects TRBV20-1 to TRBJ1-5; D might be TRBD1 (5 bases). From germline, CDR1 is DFQATT and CDR2 SNEGSKA (reference sequence). The CDR3 consists of 15 residues. Trimming pared 3 bases from V and 1 base from J, leaving 13 bases between. In DNA form, the CDR3 reads TGCAGTGCTAGCTACTCCTGGGGCAGCAATCAGCCCCAGCATTTT. Residues: CSASYSWGSNQPQHF.

This clonotype was counted a few times. J is TRBJ1-6 and V is TRBV9; D is undetermined. Per the germline V gene, CDR1 is SGDLS and CDR2 is YYNGEE. There are 16 residues in the CDR3. V was trimmed by 0 bases and J by 0 bases, leaving 7 bases between them. The DNA of the CDR3 is TGTGCCAGCAGCGTAGGACTCAACTCCTATAATTCACCCCTCCACTTT. This sequence encodes CASSVGLNSYNSPLHF.

This clonotype has just one count. This chain joins TRBV7-9 and TRBJ1-3; D unresolved. V was trimmed by 3 bases and J by 0 bases, leaving 9 bases between them. Germline V gives CDR1 SEHNR, CDR2 FQNEAQ (reference sequence). The CDR3 runs to 15 residues. CDR3 nucleotide sequence: TGTGCCAGCAGCTTTTGGGGTTCCTCTGGAAACACCATATATTTT. As protein: CASSFWGSSGNTIYF.

The sample holds many counts of this clonotype. This chain links TRBV2 with TRBJ2-7; D might be TRBD2 (5 bases). Looked up from germline, CDR1 is SNHLY and CDR2 is FYNNEI. V dropped 7 bases and J dropped 0 bases, with 13 bases sitting between them. This CDR3 has 14 residues. DNA for the CDR3: TGTGCCAGCATGGCCGGGGATAGCTCCTACGAGCAGTACTTC. It yields the protein CASMAGDSSYEQYF.

This clonotype was picked up many times. The V gene is TRBV7-2, the J gene TRBJ1-5, with TRBD1 matching 7 bases. The CDR3 extends over 15 amino acids. V lost 4 bases to trimming and J lost 4 bases; unmatched junction nucleotides: 7. Germline-derived CDR1 and CDR2 are SGHTA and FQGNSA. The CDR3 reads CASSWGQTLNQPQHF. DNA for the CDR3: TGTGCCAGCAGCTGGGGACAGACTTTAAATCAGCCCCAGCATTTT.

This clonotype was recorded many times. The rearrangement links TRBV19 to TRBJ1-4; D is perhaps TRBD1 (5 bases). The V end was cut by 9 bases, the J end by 10 bases, with 21 bases between. The CDR3 runs to 14 residues. Germline V lookup: CDR1 LNHDA, CDR2 SQIVND (reference sequence). The CDR3 DNA is TGTGCCAGCAACCCCGACAGTCCCCCGGGAAAACTGTTTTTT. This gives the protein CASNPDSPPGKLFF.

This clonotype has a handful of counts. The V call is TRBV7-3, the J call TRBJ2-1, with TRBD2 matching over 9 bases. Germline assignment: CDR1 SGHTA and CDR2 FQGTGA. The junction had 1 base not matched to a gene; V was cut back by 2 bases and J by 2 bases. This CDR3 is 15 amino acids long. The CDR3 sequence: CASSLASGAYNEQFF. Written as DNA, the CDR3 is TGTGCCAGCAGCTTAGCTAGCGGGGCCTACAATGAGCAGTTCTTC.

The chain has TRBV9 and TRBJ1-6, with TRBD1 matching 8 bases. Trimming removed 0 bases from V and 8 bases from J; junction bases left unmatched: 7. CDR3 length: 16 amino acids. The germline V gene encodes CDR1 SGDLS and CDR2 YYNGEE. The CDR3 bases are TGTGCCAGCAGCGTAGTTCCAACGGACAGGGATTCACCCCTCCACTTT. Encoded protein: CASSVVPTDRDSPLHF. The complete variable domain, with remaining parts taken from reference TRBV9 and TRBJ1-6, reads DSGVTQTPKHLITATGQRVTLRCSPRSGDLSVYWYQQSLDQGLQFLIQYYNGEERAKGNILERFSAQQFPDLHSELNLSSLELGDSALYFCASSVVPTDRDSPLHFGNGTRLTVT.

This clonotype turned up a few times. The genes are TRBV9 and TRBJ1-1; no firm D call. This CDR3 comprises 15 residues. The germline V gene encodes CDR1 SGDLS and CDR2 YYNGEE. V gave up 4 bases and J gave up 0 bases, with 13 bases separating them. CDR3 coding DNA: TGTGCCAGCAGCCCCCGGACCGAGATGAACACTGAAGCTTTCTTT. Translating gives CASSPRTEMNTEAFF.